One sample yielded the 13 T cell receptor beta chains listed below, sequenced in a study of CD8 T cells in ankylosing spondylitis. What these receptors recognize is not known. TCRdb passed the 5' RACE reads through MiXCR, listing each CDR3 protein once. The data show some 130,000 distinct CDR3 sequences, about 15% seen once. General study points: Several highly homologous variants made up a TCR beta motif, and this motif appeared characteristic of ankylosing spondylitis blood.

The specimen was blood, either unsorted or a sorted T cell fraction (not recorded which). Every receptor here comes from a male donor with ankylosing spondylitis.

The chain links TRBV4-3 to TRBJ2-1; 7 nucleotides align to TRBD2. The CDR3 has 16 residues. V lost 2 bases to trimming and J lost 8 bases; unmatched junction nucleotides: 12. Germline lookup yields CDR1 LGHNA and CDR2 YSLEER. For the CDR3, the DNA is TGCGCCAGCAGCCAACCTCGGGACTACAACATTCATGAGCAGTTCTTC. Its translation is CASSQPRDYNIHEQFF.

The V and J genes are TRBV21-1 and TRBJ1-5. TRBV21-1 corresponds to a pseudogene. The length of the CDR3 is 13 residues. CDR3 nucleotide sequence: TGTGCCAGCAGCGGATTAAGCGGGCAGCCCCAGCATTTT. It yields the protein CASSGLSGQPQHF.

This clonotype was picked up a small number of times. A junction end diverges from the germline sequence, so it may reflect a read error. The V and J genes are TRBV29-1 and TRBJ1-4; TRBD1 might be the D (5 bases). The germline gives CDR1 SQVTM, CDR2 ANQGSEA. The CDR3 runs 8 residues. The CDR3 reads CSPVGEGF. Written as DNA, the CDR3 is TGCAGCCCCGTAGGGGAGGGCTTT. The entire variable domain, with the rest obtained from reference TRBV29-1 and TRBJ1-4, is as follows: SAVISQKPSRDICQRGTSLTIQCQVDSQVTMMFWYRQQPGQSLTLIATANQGSEATYESGFVIDKFPISRPNLTFSTLTVSNMSPEDSSIYLCSPVGEGFGSGTQLSVL.

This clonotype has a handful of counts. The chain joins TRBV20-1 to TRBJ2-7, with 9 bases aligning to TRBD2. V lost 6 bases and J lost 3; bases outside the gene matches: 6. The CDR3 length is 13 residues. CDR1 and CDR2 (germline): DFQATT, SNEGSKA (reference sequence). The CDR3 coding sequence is TGCAGTGCGAAGGTAGCGGGAGACTACGAGCAGTACTTC. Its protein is CSAKVAGDYEQYF.

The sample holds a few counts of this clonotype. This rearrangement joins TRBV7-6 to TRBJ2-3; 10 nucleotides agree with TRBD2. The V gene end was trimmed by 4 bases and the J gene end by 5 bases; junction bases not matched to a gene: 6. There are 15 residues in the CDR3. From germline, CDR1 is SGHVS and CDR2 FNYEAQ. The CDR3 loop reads CASSWTSGGIDTQYF. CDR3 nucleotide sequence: TGTGCCAGCAGCTGGACTAGCGGTGGGATAGATACGCAGTATTTT.

The CDR3 region is CATIKDTGSHEQYF. The CDR3 region has the DNA TGTGCCACCATTAAAGATACAGGGTCCCACGAGCAGTACTTC. This sequence joins TRBV12-3 or TRBV12-4 and TRBJ2-7, with D possibly being TRBD1 (6 bases). This CDR3 is 14 amino acids long. Trimming left V 10 bases short and J 5 bases short, with 21 bases between.

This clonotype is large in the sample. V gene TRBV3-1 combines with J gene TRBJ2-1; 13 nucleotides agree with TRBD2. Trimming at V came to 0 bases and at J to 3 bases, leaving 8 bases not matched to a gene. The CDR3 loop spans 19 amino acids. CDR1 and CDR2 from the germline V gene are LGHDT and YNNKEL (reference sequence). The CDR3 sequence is CASSQEAGTSGNIYNEQFF. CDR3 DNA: TGTGCCAGCAGCCAAGAGGCGGGGACTAGCGGGAACATCTACAATGAGCAGTTCTTC.

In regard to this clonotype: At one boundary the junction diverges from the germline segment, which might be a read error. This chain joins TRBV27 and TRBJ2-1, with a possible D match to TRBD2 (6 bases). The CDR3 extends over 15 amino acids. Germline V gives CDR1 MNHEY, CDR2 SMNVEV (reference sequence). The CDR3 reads CASTWGTSSHNEQFF. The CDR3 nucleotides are TGTGCCAGCACCTGGGGGACTTCCTCCCACAATGAGCAGTTCTTC.

This chain's CDR3 is CSVRVAGLDTQYF. In DNA, the CDR3 is TGCAGCGTCAGGGTAGCGGGATTAGATACGCAGTATTTT. V usage is TRBV29-1 and J usage is TRBJ2-3, with TRBD2 matching 8 bases. Germline V lookup: CDR1 SQVTM, CDR2 ANQGSEA. V trimming: 6 bases; J trimming: 5 bases; junction bases outside the gene matches: 7. This CDR3 is 13 amino acids long.

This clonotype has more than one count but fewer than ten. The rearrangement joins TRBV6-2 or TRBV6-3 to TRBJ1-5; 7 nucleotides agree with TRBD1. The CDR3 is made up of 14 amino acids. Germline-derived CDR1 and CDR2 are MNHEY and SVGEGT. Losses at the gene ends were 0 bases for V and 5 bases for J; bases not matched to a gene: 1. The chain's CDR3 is CASSYSDRDQPQHF. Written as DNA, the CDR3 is TGTGCCAGCAGTTACTCAGACAGGGATCAGCCCCAGCATTTT.

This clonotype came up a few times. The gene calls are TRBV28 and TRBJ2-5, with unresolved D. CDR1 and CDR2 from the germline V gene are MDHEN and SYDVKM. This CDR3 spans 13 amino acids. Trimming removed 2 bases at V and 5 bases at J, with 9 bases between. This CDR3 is CASSLRLRETQYF. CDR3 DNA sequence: TGTGCCAGCAGTTTAAGGTTACGGGAGACCCAGTACTTC.

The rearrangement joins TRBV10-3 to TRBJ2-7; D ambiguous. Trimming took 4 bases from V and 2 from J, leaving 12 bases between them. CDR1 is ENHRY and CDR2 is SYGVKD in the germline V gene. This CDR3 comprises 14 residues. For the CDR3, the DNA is TGTGCCATCAGTGCTGGAGACTCCGCCTACGAGCAGTACTTC. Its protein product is CAISAGDSAYEQYF.

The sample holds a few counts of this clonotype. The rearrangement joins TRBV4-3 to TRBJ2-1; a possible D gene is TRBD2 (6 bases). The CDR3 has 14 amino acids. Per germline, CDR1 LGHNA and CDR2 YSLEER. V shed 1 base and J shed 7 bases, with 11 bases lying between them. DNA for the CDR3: TGCGCCAGCAGCCAAGGGGCTGGGAGGAATGAGCAGTTCTTC. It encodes CASSQGAGRNEQFF.